This T cell receptor (beta chain) comes out of a study of T cell repertoires in aging, cancer and after chemotherapy. Looking at the study overall: Six age groups, ranging from 30 or younger to 70 or older, included the donors. About 9.1 million TCR reads were in the whole dataset. General study points: Immunological memory after chemotherapy cannot be judged from the repertoire data.

TCR beta rearrangements were amplified from peripheral blood genomic DNA. For this clonotype: The antigen is unknown.

CDR3 length: 13 amino acids. Germline V CDR1 and CDR2: SEHNR, FQNEAQ (reference sequence). After removal of 5 bases from V and 6 bases from J, the junction contained 3 bases not matched to a gene. A mixed TRB-A/B primer pool amplified rearranged TRB by multiplex touch-down PCR. MiXCR, run by TCRdb on the multiplex PCR reads, gives a single entry per CDR3 protein. Among fewer than 20,000 distinct CDR3 sequences listed, 40% to 55% were seen once. The sequence derives from a human donor in good health. Sequenced: blood. V gene TRBV7-9 combines with J gene TRBJ1-4; 7 bases are shared with TRBD1. In nucleotides, the CDR3 is TGTGCCAGCAGCCCCCAGGGGGATGAAAAACTGTTTTTT. Translation: CASSPQGDEKLFF.